This T cell receptor (beta chain) originates from a study of T-cell reconstitution after alpha-beta-depleted transplantation in children. A TCRbeta library incorporating unique molecular identifiers was prepared. TCRdb re-called the PCR reads through MiXCR, storing one row per CDR3 protein. The data contain 170,000 or so distinct CDR3 sequences, approximately 6.8% of them singletons. Note on this clonotype: It may be a read error: a sequence one base away is much more abundant.

Germline V gives CDR1 SGHRS, CDR2 YFSETQ. The CDR3 is 15 amino acids. The chain joins TRBV5-1 to TRBJ2-3, with D possibly being TRBD1 (6 bases). The sample was PBMCs from the stem cell graft donor, taken from the stem cell graft. This receptor was obtained from a human donor who donated a stem cell graft to a child with Wiskott-Aldrich syndrome. CDR3 protein: CDSSIGSTGWDTQYF. The CDR3 DNA is TGCGACAGCAGCATTGGCTCTACAGGGTGGGATACGCAGTATTTT.